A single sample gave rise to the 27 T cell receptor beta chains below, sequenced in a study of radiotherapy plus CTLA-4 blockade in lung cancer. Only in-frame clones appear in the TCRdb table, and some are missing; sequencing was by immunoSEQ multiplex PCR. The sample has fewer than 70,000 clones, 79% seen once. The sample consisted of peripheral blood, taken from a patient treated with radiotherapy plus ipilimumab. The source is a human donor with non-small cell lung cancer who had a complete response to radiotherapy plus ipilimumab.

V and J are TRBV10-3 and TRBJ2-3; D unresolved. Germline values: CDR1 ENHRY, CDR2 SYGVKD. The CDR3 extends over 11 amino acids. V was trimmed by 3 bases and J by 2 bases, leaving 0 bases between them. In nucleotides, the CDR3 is TGTGCCATCAGTGACACAGATACGCAGTATTTT. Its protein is CAISDTDTQYF.

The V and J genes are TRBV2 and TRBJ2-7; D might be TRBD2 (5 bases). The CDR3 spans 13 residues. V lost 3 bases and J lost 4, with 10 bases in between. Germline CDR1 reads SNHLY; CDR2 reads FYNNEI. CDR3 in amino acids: CASSDVREYEQYF. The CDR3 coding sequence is TGTGCCAGCAGTGACGTTCGGGAATACGAGCAGTACTTC.

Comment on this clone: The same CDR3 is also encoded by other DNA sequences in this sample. The CDR3 is CASSPNWDTDTQYF. The CDR3 nucleotides are TGTGCCAGTAGTCCAAATTGGGACACGGATACGCAGTATTTT. This rearrangement joins TRBV19 to TRBJ2-3; D might be TRBD1 (6 bases). CDR1 and CDR2 (germline): LNHDA, SQIVND (reference sequence). The CDR3 has 14 amino acids. Trimming stripped 5 bases from V and 6 bases from J, with 15 bases between.

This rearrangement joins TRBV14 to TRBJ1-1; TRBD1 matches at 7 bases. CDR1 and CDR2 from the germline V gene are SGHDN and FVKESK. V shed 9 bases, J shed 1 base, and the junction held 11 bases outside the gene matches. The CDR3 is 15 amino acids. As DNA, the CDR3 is TGTGCCAGTCATACTTCCGGGACAGAGAACACTGAAGCTTTCTTT. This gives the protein CASHTSGTENTEAFF.

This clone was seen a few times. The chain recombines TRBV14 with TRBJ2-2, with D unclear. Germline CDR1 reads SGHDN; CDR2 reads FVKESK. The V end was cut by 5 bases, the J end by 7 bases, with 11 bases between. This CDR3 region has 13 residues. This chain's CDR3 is CASSDVGVGELFF. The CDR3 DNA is TGTGCCAGCAGCGACGTTGGGGTCGGGGAGCTGTTTTTT. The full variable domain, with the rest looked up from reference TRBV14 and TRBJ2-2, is EAGVTQFPSHSVIEKGQTVTLRCDPISGHDNLYWYRRVMGKEIKFLLHFVKESKQDESGMPNNRFLAERTGGTYSTLKVQPAELEDSGVYFCASSDVGVGELFFGEGSRLTVL.

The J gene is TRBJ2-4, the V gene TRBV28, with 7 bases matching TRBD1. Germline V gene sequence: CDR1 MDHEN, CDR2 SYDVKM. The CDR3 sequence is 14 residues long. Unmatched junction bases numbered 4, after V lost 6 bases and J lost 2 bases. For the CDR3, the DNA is TGTGCCAGCAGGCCGACAGGGCCCAAAAACATTCAGTACTTC. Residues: CASRPTGPKNIQYF. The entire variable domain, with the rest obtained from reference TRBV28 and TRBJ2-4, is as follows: DVKVTQSSRYLVKRTGEKVFLECVQDMDHENMFWYRQDPGLGLRLIYFSYDVKMKEKGDIPEGYSVSREKKERFSLILESASTNQTSMYLCASRPTGPKNIQYFGAGTRLSVL.

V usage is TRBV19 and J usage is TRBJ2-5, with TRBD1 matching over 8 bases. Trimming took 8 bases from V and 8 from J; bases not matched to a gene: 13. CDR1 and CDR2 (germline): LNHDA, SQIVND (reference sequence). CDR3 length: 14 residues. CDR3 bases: TGTGCCAGTTCTTATGATGAACAGGGGGTCACCCAGTACTTC. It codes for CASSYDEQGVTQYF.

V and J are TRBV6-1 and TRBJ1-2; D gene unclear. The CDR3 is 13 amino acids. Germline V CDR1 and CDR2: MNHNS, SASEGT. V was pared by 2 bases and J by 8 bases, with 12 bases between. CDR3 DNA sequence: TGTGCCAGCAGTGAATTGGACGCCCAGGGCTACACCTTC. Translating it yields CASSELDAQGYTF.

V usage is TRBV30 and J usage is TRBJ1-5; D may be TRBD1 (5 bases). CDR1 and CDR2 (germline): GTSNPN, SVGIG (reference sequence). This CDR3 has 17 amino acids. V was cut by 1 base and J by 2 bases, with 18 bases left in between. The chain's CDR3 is CAWSDVIPGQGNQPQHF. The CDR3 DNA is TGTGCCTGGAGTGATGTGATACCAGGACAAGGCAATCAGCCCCAGCATTTT.

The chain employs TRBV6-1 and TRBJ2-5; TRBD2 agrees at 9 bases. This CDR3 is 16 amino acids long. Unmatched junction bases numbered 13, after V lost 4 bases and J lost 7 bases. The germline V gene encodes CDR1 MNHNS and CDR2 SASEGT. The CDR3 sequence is CASSALGAGGIRTQYF. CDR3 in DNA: TGTGCCAGCAGTGCGCTAGGGGCGGGGGGGATCAGGACCCAGTACTTC.

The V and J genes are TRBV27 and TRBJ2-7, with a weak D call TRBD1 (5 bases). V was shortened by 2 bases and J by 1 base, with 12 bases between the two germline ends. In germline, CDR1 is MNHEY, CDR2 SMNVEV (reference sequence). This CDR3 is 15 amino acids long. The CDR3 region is CASSLPQGLSYEQYV. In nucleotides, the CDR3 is TGTGCCAGCAGTTTACCGCAGGGCCTTTCCTACGAGCAGTACGTC.

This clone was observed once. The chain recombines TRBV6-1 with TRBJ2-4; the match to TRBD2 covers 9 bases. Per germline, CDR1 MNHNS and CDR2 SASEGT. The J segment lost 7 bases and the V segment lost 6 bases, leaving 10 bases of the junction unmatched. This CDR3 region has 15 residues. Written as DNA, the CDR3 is TGTGCCAGCAGCACTAGGCTAGCGGGGCGGAACATTCAGTACTTC. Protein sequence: CASSTRLAGRNIQYF.

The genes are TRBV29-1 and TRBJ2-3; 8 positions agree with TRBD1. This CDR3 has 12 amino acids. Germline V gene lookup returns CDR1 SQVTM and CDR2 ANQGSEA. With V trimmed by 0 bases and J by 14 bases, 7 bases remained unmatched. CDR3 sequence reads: CSVEDFRTGLYF. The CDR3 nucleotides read TGCAGCGTTGAAGATTTCCGGACAGGGCTGTATTTT.

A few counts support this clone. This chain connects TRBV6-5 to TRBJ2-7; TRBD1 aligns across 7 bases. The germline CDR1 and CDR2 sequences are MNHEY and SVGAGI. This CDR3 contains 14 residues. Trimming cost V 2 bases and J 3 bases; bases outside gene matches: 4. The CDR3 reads CASSYGAGGYEQYF. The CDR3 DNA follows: TGTGCCAGCAGTTACGGGGCAGGGGGCTACGAGCAGTACTTC.

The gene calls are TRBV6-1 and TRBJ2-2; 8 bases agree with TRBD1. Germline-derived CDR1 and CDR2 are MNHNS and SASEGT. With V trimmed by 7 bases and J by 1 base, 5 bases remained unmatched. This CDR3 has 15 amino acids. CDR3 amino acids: CASTIGTGNTGELFF. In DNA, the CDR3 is TGTGCCAGCACCATCGGGACAGGGAACACCGGGGAGCTGTTTTTT.

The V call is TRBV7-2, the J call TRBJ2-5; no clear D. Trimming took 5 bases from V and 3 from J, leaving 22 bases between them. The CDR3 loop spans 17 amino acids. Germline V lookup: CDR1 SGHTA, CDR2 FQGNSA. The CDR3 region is CASSPPFRASREETQYF. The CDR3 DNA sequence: TGTGCCAGCAGCCCACCCTTCCGAGCTTCTAGGGAAGAGACCCAGTACTTC.

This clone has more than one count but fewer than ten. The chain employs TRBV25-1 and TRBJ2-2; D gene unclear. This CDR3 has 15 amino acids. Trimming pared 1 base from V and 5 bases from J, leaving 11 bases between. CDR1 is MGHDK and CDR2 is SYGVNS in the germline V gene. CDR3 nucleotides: TGTGCCAGCAGTGAATTCTCCCAGAGAACCGGGGAGCTGTTTTTT. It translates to CASSEFSQRTGELFF.

CDR3 in amino acids: CASSYSGILNTEAFF. Here the CDR3 DNA reads TGTGCCAGCAGTTACTCGGGGATACTGAACACTGAAGCTTTCTTT. V usage is TRBV6-5 and J usage is TRBJ1-1, with D hard to call. There are 15 residues in the CDR3. CDR1 MNHEY and CDR2 SVGAGI come from the germline V gene. V lost 0 bases and J 0 bases, leaving 8 bases between the germline ends.

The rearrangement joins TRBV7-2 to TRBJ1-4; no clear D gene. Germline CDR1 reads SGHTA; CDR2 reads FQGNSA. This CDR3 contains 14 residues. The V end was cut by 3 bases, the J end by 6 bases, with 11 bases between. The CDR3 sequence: CASSFRTSDEKLFF. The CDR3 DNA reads TGTGCCAGCAGCTTTAGGACTTCTGATGAAAAACTGTTTTTT. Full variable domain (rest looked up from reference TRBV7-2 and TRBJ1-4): GAGVSQSPSNKVTEKGKDVELRCDPISGHTALYWYRQSLGQGLEFLIYFQGNSAPDKSGLPSDRFSAERTGGSVSTLTIQRTQQEDSAVYLCASSFRTSDEKLFFGSGTQLSVL.

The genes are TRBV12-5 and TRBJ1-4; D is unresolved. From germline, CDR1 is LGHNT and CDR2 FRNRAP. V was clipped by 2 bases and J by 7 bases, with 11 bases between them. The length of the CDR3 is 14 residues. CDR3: CASGLTLTSEKLFF. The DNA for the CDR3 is TGTGCTAGTGGTTTGACTCTGACGAGTGAAAAACTGTTTTTT.

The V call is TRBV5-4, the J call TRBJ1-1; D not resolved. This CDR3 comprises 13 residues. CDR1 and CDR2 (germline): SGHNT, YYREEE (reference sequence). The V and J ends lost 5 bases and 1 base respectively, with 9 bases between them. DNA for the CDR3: TGTGCCAGCAGTCAGGACGGGAACACTGAAGCTTTCTTT. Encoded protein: CASSQDGNTEAFF.

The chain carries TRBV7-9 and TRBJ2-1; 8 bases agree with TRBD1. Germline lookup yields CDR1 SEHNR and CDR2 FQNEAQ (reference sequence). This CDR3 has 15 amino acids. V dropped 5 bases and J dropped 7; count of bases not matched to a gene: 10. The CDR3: CASSPRTGGSNEQFF. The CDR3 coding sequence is TGTGCCAGCAGCCCGAGAACAGGGGGTAGTAATGAGCAGTTCTTC.

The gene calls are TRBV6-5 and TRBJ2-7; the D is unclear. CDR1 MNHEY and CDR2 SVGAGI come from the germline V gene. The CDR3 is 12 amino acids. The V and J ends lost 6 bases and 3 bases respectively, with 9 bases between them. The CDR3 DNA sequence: TGTGCCAGCAGAACGGGCTTCTACGAGCAGTACTTC. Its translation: CASRTGFYEQYF.

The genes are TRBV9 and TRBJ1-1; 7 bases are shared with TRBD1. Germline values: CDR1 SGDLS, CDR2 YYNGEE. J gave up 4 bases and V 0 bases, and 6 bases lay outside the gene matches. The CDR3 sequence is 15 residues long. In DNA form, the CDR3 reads TGTGCCAGCAGCGTAGGGACAGGCCGGGTCACTGAAGCTTTCTTT. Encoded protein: CASSVGTGRVTEAFF. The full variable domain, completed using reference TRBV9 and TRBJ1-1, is DSGVTQTPKHLITATGQRVTLRCSPRSGDLSVYWYQQSLDQGLQFLIQYYNGEERAKGNILERFSAQQFPDLHSELNLSSLELGDSALYFCASSVGTGRVTEAFFGQGTRLTVV.

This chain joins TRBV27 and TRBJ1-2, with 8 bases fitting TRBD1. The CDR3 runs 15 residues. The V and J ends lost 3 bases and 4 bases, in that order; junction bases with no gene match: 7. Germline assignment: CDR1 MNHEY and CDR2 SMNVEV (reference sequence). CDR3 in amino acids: CASSLPGGPIYGYTF. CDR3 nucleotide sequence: TGTGCCAGCAGTTTGCCAGGGGGCCCCATCTATGGCTACACCTTC.

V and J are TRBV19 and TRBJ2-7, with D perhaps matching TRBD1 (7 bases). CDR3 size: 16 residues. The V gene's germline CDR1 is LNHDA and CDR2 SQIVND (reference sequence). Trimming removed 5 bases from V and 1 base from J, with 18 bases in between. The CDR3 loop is CASSLRGGAGSYEQYV. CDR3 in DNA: TGTGCCAGTAGTCTGAGAGGGGGCGCGGGGTCCTACGAGCAGTACGTC.

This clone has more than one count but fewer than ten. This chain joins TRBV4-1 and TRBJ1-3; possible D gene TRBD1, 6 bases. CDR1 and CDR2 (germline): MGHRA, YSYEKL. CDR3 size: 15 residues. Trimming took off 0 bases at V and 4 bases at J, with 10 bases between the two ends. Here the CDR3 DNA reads TGCGCCAGCAGCCAAGACACAGGGTCCGGAAACACCATATATTTT. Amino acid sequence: CASSQDTGSGNTIYF.